These 30 T cell receptor beta chains originate from one sample sequenced in a study of chemoradiotherapy in HPV16-positive cancers. The repertoire was sequenced with immunoSEQ multiplex PCR; TCRdb's copy has only in-frame clones and lacks some. The sample carries several thousand clones, 71% recorded once. This sample comprised tumor tissue, obtained from a patient who underwent chemoradiotherapy. Every receptor here comes from a human donor with HPV-associated anogenital cancer.

The chain is built from TRBV30 and TRBJ1-1; TRBD1 is a possible D gene (5 bases). The CDR3 spans 11 residues. The germline V and J ends were trimmed by 4 bases and 7 bases, with 10 bases remaining between them. Germline CDR1 GTSNPN, CDR2 SVGIG (reference sequence). As DNA, the CDR3 is TGTGCCTGGATCGAGGGGTTTGAAGCTTTCTTT. This translates into CAWIEGFEAFF.

The CDR3 sequence: CASSLAPGMNEQFF. CDR3 in DNA: TGTGCCAGCAGCTTAGCGCCGGGAATGAATGAGCAGTTCTTC. This chain uses TRBV7-2 with TRBJ2-1; tentatively, D is TRBD2 (5 bases). Trimming shortened V by 0 bases and J by 7 bases, and 10 bases separated the two germline ends. This CDR3 is 14 amino acids long. Germline-derived CDR1 and CDR2 are SGHTA and FQGNSA.

The table lists this clone with a few counts. This chain joins TRBV30 and TRBJ1-2, with 7 bases that match TRBD1. The trim removed 5 bases at V and 8 bases at J, leaving 17 bases unmatched. CDR3 size: 15 residues. In germline, CDR1 is GTSNPN, CDR2 SVGIG (reference sequence). CDR3 in DNA: TGTGCCTGGTCACCAAGCCACGGGACAGTGGTCGGCTACACCTTC. It encodes CAWSPSHGTVVGYTF.

V and J are TRBV11-1 and TRBJ1-4, with D unresolved. V lost 2 bases and J 8 bases, leaving 15 bases between the germline ends. Germline V gene data show CDR1 as SGHAT and CDR2 as FQDESV (reference sequence). The CDR3 is 15 amino acids. CDR3 loop: CASSLMGGPEEKLFF. Here the CDR3 DNA reads TGTGCCAGCAGCTTAATGGGAGGCCCGGAGGAAAAACTGTTTTTT.

The chain recombines TRBV6-5 with TRBJ2-4; TRBD1 matches 7 bases. The CDR3 has 16 residues. With 3 bases clipped from V and 0 bases from J, the junction kept 5 bases outside the gene matches. The germline V gene encodes CDR1 MNHEY and CDR2 SVGAGI. The CDR3 spells CASSYGQALAKNIQYF. The CDR3 bases are TGTGCCAGCAGTTATGGACAGGCCCTAGCCAAAAACATTCAGTACTTC.

The chain combines TRBV28 with TRBJ1-5, with 7 bases aligning to TRBD1. This CDR3 is 17 amino acids long. J was trimmed by 2 bases and V by 6 bases; bases with no gene match: 13. The V gene's germline CDR1 is MDHEN and CDR2 SYDVKM. CDR3 in amino acids: CASSVATGKIGNQPQHF. The DNA of the CDR3 is TGTGCCAGCAGCGTGGCGACAGGGAAGATTGGCAATCAGCCCCAGCATTTT.

The chain combines TRBV4-2 with TRBJ2-7, with D possibly being TRBD1 (6 bases). The CDR3 has 16 amino acids. CDR1 LGHNA and CDR2 YNFKEQ come from the germline V gene. The ends were cut back, 0 bases at V and 4 bases at J, with 16 bases in the middle. For the CDR3, the DNA is TGTGCCAGCAGCCAAGATAGGAGGACAGACCTTTACGAGCAGTACTTC. It encodes CASSQDRRTDLYEQYF.

The gene calls are TRBV5-4 and TRBJ2-7, with 13 bases lining up with TRBD2. This CDR3 has 15 residues. V shed 4 bases and J 2 bases; nucleotides not matched to a gene: 3. CDR1 SGHNT and CDR2 YYREEE come from the germline V gene (reference sequence). The CDR3 loop reads CASSVGTSGTYEQYF. CDR3 in DNA: TGTGCCAGCAGCGTCGGGACTAGCGGGACCTACGAGCAGTACTTC.

The V and J genes are TRBV12-5 and TRBJ1-5, with TRBD1 matching over 8 bases. V shed 10 bases and J 7 bases; nucleotides not matched to a gene: 15. The CDR3 is 15 residues long. Germline values: CDR1 LGHNT, CDR2 FRNRAP. The CDR3 DNA sequence: TGTGCTACAAAAAAAAATCAGGGGGCGAAACAGCCCCAGCATTTT. Amino acids: CATKKNQGAKQPQHF.

V and J are TRBV7-9 and TRBJ1-1, with D unclear. The germline V and J ends were trimmed by 2 bases and 1 base, with 8 bases remaining between them. The CDR3 runs to 14 residues. Per the germline V gene, CDR1 is SEHNR and CDR2 is FQNEAQ (reference sequence). Written as DNA, the CDR3 is TGTGCCAGCAGCTTATTCGACGAGAACACTGAAGCTTTCTTT. Amino acid sequence: CASSLFDENTEAFF.

This clone was seen a handful of times. This chain joins TRBV7-9 and TRBJ1-6, with D perhaps matching TRBD1 (5 bases). The V and J ends lost 5 bases and 10 bases respectively, with 18 bases between them. This CDR3 region has 15 residues. Germline CDR1 SEHNR, CDR2 FQNEAQ (reference sequence). The CDR3 DNA follows: TGTGCCAGCAGCACACGGGACGCCTTAGGGTCACCCCTCCACTTT. Translation gives CASSTRDALGSPLHF.

The rearrangement joins TRBV7-9 to TRBJ2-1; the match to TRBD2 covers 16 bases. From germline, CDR1 is SEHNR and CDR2 FQNEAQ (reference sequence). The CDR3 contains 15 residues. V was clipped by 5 bases and J by 10 bases; unmatched bases: 5. This CDR3 reads CASSKGLAGGEEQFF. The DNA for the CDR3 is TGTGCCAGCAGCAAGGGACTAGCGGGAGGGGAGGAGCAGTTCTTC. The variable domain in full, completed from reference TRBV7-9 and TRBJ2-1, reads DTGVSQNPRHKITKRGQNVTFRCDPISEHNRLYWYRQTLGQGPEFLTYFQNEAQLEKSRLLSDRFSAERPKGSFSTLEIQRTEQGDSAMYLCASSKGLAGGEEQFFGPGTRLTVL.

The chain uses TRBV28 and TRBJ1-2; D gene uncertain. In germline, CDR1 is MDHEN, CDR2 SYDVKM. Trimming removed 6 bases at V and 3 bases at J, with 8 bases between. This CDR3 is built from 12 residues. CDR3 region: CASSQADYGYTF. CDR3 sequence (DNA): TGTGCCAGCAGCCAGGCGGACTATGGCTACACCTTC.

This chain joins TRBV4-1 and TRBJ2-7; D gene unclear. The CDR3 extends over 14 amino acids. V was pared by 2 bases and J by 2 bases, with 10 bases between. Germline CDR1 is MGHRA and CDR2 is YSYEKL. The CDR3 DNA reads as TGCGCCAGCAGCCAACAGGACGCGGCCTACGAGCAGTACTTC. Its translation: CASSQQDAAYEQYF.

The V and J genes are TRBV30 and TRBJ1-5, with D perhaps matching TRBD1 (6 bases). The CDR3 is 11 residues long. V gave up 5 bases and J gave up 6 bases, with 8 bases separating them. The germline CDR1 and CDR2 sequences are GTSNPN and SVGIG (reference sequence). The chain's CDR3 is CAWGGGQPQHF. The DNA for the CDR3 is TGTGCCTGGGGAGGGGGTCAGCCCCAGCATTTT.

The chain recombines TRBV5-1 with TRBJ2-3, with TRBD1 matching 8 bases. Germline CDR1 and CDR2: SGHRS and YFSETQ. V shed 2 bases, J shed 2 bases, and the junction held 16 bases outside the gene matches. The CDR3 spans 19 residues. In DNA form, the CDR3 reads TGCGCCAGCAGCTTACCAAACCGGACAGGGACCTCGACCACAGATACGCAGTATTTT. Translation: CASSLPNRTGTSTTDTQYF.

V is TRBV30 and J is TRBJ2-5; 9 bases are shared with TRBD1. CDR3 length equals 13 residues. Per germline, CDR1 GTSNPN and CDR2 SVGIG (reference sequence). V gave up 2 bases and J gave up 5 bases; unmatched junction bases: 3. For the CDR3, the DNA is TGTGCCTGGAGTTCCGGGACAGGGGAGACCCAGTACTTC. Protein sequence: CAWSSGTGETQYF.

The rearrangement joins TRBV28 to TRBJ1-2; D is undetermined. The CDR3 covers 16 residues. Germline values: CDR1 MDHEN, CDR2 SYDVKM. V dropped 5 bases and J dropped 4 bases, with 20 bases sitting between them. This CDR3 is CASSPEPSPRSYGYTF. The CDR3 coding sequence is TGTGCCAGCAGTCCAGAACCCTCACCCCGGTCCTATGGCTACACCTTC.

CDR3 residues: CASSLGSLAGGTDTQYF. CDR3 nucleotides: TGCGCCAGCAGCTTGGGGTCTCTAGCGGGAGGGACAGATACGCAGTATTTT. This chain links TRBV5-1 with TRBJ2-3; TRBD2 aligns across 12 bases. Trimming cost V 0 bases and J 3 bases; bases outside gene matches: 5. CDR1 is SGHRS, CDR2 YFSETQ, per germline. This CDR3 contains 17 residues.

This rearrangement joins TRBV5-1 to TRBJ2-5; 10 bases line up with TRBD2. The CDR3 loop spans 15 amino acids. Per germline, CDR1 SGHRS and CDR2 YFSETQ. Trimming cost V 0 bases and J 5 bases; bases outside gene matches: 4. CDR3 nucleotides: TGCGCCAGCAGCTTGGTAGCGGGGGGCCAGGAGACCCAGTACTTC. This translates into CASSLVAGGQETQYF. Full variable domain (remainder filled in from reference TRBV5-1 and TRBJ2-5): KAGVTQTPRYLIKTRGQQVTLSCSPISGHRSVSWYQQTPGQGLQFLFEYFSETQRNKGNFPGRFSGRQFSNSRSEMNVSTLELGDSALYLCASSLVAGGQETQYFGPGTRLLVL.

The CDR3 reads CASSSTSGIETQYF. CDR3 sequence (DNA): TGTGCCAGCAGCTCCACTAGCGGAATAGAGACCCAGTACTTC. V gene TRBV7-2 combines with J gene TRBJ2-5; 8 positions match TRBD2. The germline gives CDR1 SGHTA, CDR2 FQGNSA. The CDR3 contains 14 residues. Trimming at V came to 4 bases and at J to 4 bases, leaving 5 bases not matched to a gene.

V gene TRBV9 combines with J gene TRBJ1-1; 12 bases map to TRBD1. V gave up 0 bases and J gave up 0 bases; unmatched junction bases: 9. The CDR3 runs to 19 residues. Germline V gene sequence: CDR1 SGDLS, CDR2 YYNGEE. The CDR3 DNA is TGTGCCAGCAGCGTAGGTACGGGACAGGGGGCCTCCATGAACACTGAAGCTTTCTTT. This gives the protein CASSVGTGQGASMNTEAFF.

This rearrangement joins TRBV27 to TRBJ1-5; 7 bases are shared with TRBD1. The CDR3 covers 14 residues. Germline-derived CDR1 and CDR2 are MNHEY and SMNVEV (reference sequence). The ends lost 3 bases at V and 7 bases at J; junction bases unmatched: 6. CDR3 loop: CASSFRQGGQPQHF. The CDR3 bases are TGTGCCAGCAGTTTCCGACAGGGTGGGCAGCCCCAGCATTTT.

The rearrangement links TRBV30 to TRBJ2-7, with 8 bases aligning to TRBD1. In germline, CDR1 is GTSNPN, CDR2 SVGIG (reference sequence). J gave up 4 bases and V 1 base, and 9 bases lay outside the gene matches. This CDR3 comprises 15 residues. The CDR3 region has the DNA TGTGCCTGGAGTGGACCGGGACAGGCCCTTTACGAGCAGTACTTC. This codes for CAWSGPGQALYEQYF.

V is TRBV19 and J is TRBJ1-3, with 9 nucleotides matching TRBD1. Germline V CDR1 and CDR2: LNHDA, SQIVND (reference sequence). This CDR3 is built from 14 residues. Trimming took 3 bases from V and 4 from J; bases not matched to a gene: 1. The CDR3 is CASSMGTGGNTIYF. CDR3 coding DNA: TGTGCCAGTAGTATGGGGACAGGGGGAAACACCATATATTTT.

This clone was found once. J is TRBJ2-2 and V is TRBV7-2; D is uncertain. The CDR3 contains 13 residues. The germline gives CDR1 SGHTA, CDR2 FQGNSA. Trimming removed 1 base from V and 6 bases from J, with 6 bases in between. CDR3 sequence: CASSLVRSGELFF. For the CDR3, the DNA is TGTGCCAGCAGCTTAGTAAGGTCCGGGGAGCTGTTTTTT.

The chain has TRBV19 and TRBJ2-7; D is possibly TRBD2 (5 bases). CDR1 LNHDA and CDR2 SQIVND come from the germline V gene (reference sequence). This CDR3 has 11 residues. Trimming pared 9 bases from V and 9 bases from J, leaving 15 bases between. The CDR3 DNA sequence: TGTGCCAGCCGCTTGGGGAGAAGGCAGTACTTC. Translated: CASRLGRRQYF.

Of note for this clone: The sample holds other DNA sequences that translate to the same CDR3. The chain couples TRBV30 to TRBJ1-1; D is possibly TRBD1 (5 bases). The CDR3 consists of 13 residues. CDR1 and CDR2 from the germline V gene are GTSNPN and SVGIG (reference sequence). Between the trimmed V and J ends, which lost 5 bases and 0 bases, there was a span of 10 bases. The CDR3 here is CAWGQIMNTEAFF. As DNA, the CDR3 is TGTGCCTGGGGACAAATTATGAACACTGAAGCTTTCTTT.

This clone was observed a single time. V usage is TRBV29-1 and J usage is TRBJ2-7, with 10 bases identical to TRBD2. The germline V gene has CDR1 SQVTM and CDR2 ANQGSEA. V shed 7 bases, J shed 2 bases, and the junction held 5 bases outside the gene matches. CDR3 size: 13 residues. The CDR3 sequence is CSAELAGTYEQYF. The CDR3 DNA reads TGCAGCGCAGAACTAGCGGGGACCTACGAGCAGTACTTC.

The J gene is TRBJ2-7, the V gene TRBV5-4, with 11 nucleotides matching TRBD2. In germline, CDR1 is SGHNT, CDR2 YYREEE (reference sequence). V was clipped by 5 bases and J by 2 bases; unmatched bases: 6. The CDR3 spans 15 residues. The CDR3 here is CASRPGTSGPYEQYF. In DNA, the CDR3 is TGTGCCAGCAGACCCGGGACTAGCGGCCCCTACGAGCAGTACTTC. The whole variable domain, filled in from reference TRBV5-4 and TRBJ2-7, reads ETGVTQSPTHLIKTRGQQVTLRCSSQSGHNTVSWYQQALGQGPQFIFQYYREEENGRGNFPPRFSGLQFPNYSSELNVNALELDDSALYLCASRPGTSGPYEQYFGPGTRLTVT.